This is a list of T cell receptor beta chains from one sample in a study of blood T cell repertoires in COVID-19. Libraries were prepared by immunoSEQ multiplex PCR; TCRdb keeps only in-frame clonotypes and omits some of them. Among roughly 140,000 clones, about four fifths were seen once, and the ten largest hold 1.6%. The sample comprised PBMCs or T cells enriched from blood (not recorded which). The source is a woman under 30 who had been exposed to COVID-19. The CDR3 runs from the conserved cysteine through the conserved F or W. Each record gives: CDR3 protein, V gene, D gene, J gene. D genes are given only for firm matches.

CDR3: CASRETGIPYGYTF
V: TRBV2
D: .
J: TRBJ1-2

CDR3: CASSWGQESTEAFF
V: TRBV5-1
D: TRBD1
J: TRBJ1-1

CDR3: CAWGQGYGYTF
V: TRBV30
D: TRBD1
J: TRBJ1-2

CDR3: CASSSSGTGLDTQYF
V: TRBV7-9
D: TRBD2
J: TRBJ2-3

CDR3: CASSLSAGISSYEQYF
V: TRBV27
D: .
J: TRBJ2-7

CDR3: CATSVAGGLTGELFF
V: TRBV24-1
D: TRBD2
J: TRBJ2-2

CDR3: CASSQDFGGLYEQYF
V: TRBV3-1/TRBV3-2
D: .
J: TRBJ2-7

CDR3: CASTSRSAGESDTQYF
V: TRBV19
D: TRBD2
J: TRBJ2-3

CDR3: CASSQVGGAGYTF
V: TRBV3-1/TRBV3-2
D: .
J: TRBJ1-2

CDR3: CAISARGTEAFF
V: TRBV10-3
D: .
J: TRBJ1-1

CDR3: CASSSGQPIYNYGYTF
V: TRBV7-9
D: .
J: TRBJ1-2

CDR3: CASSPRGSGILLDEQFF
V: TRBV27
D: TRBD2
J: TRBJ2-1

CDR3: CASSQGRGRSGANVLTF
V: TRBV3-1/TRBV3-2
D: .
J: TRBJ2-6

CDR3: CASSLAGHSYNEQFF
V: TRBV5-1
D: .
J: TRBJ2-1

CDR3: CASSPTNMNTEAFF
V: TRBV18
D: .
J: TRBJ1-1

CDR3: CASSFRGNYGYTF
V: TRBV12-3/TRBV12-4
D: .
J: TRBJ1-2

CDR3: CASSYAFSGELFF
V: TRBV6-2/TRBV6-3
D: .
J: TRBJ2-2

CDR3: CASRRRLLTDTQYF
V: TRBV7-8
D: .
J: TRBJ2-3

CDR3: CASSEPGQGSSYEQYF
V: TRBV2
D: TRBD1
J: TRBJ2-7

CDR3: CASSPSFGTDYGYTF
V: TRBV11-2
D: TRBD1
J: TRBJ1-2

CDR3: CASSPFGRQNTEAFF
V: TRBV27
D: .
J: TRBJ1-1

CDR3: CASSLWSSYEQYF
V: TRBV28
D: .
J: TRBJ2-7

CDR3: CASSPSGPTGELFF
V: TRBV18
D: TRBD2
J: TRBJ2-2

CDR3: CASSLVGQLDRISNQPQHF
V: TRBV7-2
D: .
J: TRBJ1-5

CDR3: CASSPWESNEQFF
V: TRBV11-3
D: .
J: TRBJ2-1

CDR3: CASSLAAGGTYEQYF
V: TRBV11-1
D: TRBD2
J: TRBJ2-7

CDR3: CASSLTQGRHEQYF
V: TRBV5-1
D: .
J: TRBJ2-7

CDR3: CASSLGGVRNTEAFF
V: TRBV27
D: .
J: TRBJ1-1

CDR3: CASSRPGGRTEAFF
V: TRBV19
D: TRBD1
J: TRBJ1-1

CDR3: CASSPQKNTEAFF
V: TRBV18
D: .
J: TRBJ1-1

CDR3: CASSTQGQAYGYTF
V: TRBV7-2
D: TRBD1
J: TRBJ1-2

CDR3: CASSDRNYGYTF
V: TRBV2
D: .
J: TRBJ1-2

CDR3: CASSKTRPASGYEQYF
V: TRBV21-1
D: .
J: TRBJ2-7

CDR3: CASSQTGPSTEAFF
V: TRBV7-3
D: .
J: TRBJ1-1

CDR3: CASSIGGSASGSNEQFF
V: TRBV4-1
D: TRBD2
J: TRBJ2-1

CDR3: CASREAGGRREQYF
V: TRBV2
D: TRBD2
J: TRBJ2-7

CDR3: CASSFRPGTGSSYNEQFF
V: TRBV5-1
D: TRBD1
J: TRBJ2-1

CDR3: CASSLGAEDTQYF
V: TRBV12-3/TRBV12-4
D: .
J: TRBJ2-3

CDR3: CASRDRGGNTIYF
V: TRBV19
D: TRBD1
J: TRBJ1-3

CDR3: CASSFNSGRLTDTQYF
V: TRBV7-2
D: TRBD2
J: TRBJ2-3

CDR3: CASSMAGGTYNEQFF
V: TRBV19
D: TRBD2
J: TRBJ2-1

CDR3: CASSTTGSRTDTQYF
V: TRBV19
D: .
J: TRBJ2-3

CDR3: CASSQTGGQGEQYF
V: TRBV9
D: TRBD1
J: TRBJ2-7

CDR3: CASSFLGQGPNEQFF
V: TRBV28
D: TRBD1
J: TRBJ2-1

CDR3: CASSLPAPGDHEQYF
V: TRBV28
D: .
J: TRBJ2-7

CDR3: CSAIAVTYNEQFF
V: TRBV29-1
D: .
J: TRBJ2-1

CDR3: CASSVIAGDYNEQFF
V: TRBV7-9
D: TRBD2
J: TRBJ2-1

CDR3: CASSDRQGAGTDTQYF
V: TRBV6-1
D: TRBD1
J: TRBJ2-3

CDR3: CAISESQGPGNTIYF
V: TRBV10-3
D: .
J: TRBJ1-3

CDR3: CATSDVTSGGFNEQFF
V: TRBV24-1
D: TRBD2
J: TRBJ2-1